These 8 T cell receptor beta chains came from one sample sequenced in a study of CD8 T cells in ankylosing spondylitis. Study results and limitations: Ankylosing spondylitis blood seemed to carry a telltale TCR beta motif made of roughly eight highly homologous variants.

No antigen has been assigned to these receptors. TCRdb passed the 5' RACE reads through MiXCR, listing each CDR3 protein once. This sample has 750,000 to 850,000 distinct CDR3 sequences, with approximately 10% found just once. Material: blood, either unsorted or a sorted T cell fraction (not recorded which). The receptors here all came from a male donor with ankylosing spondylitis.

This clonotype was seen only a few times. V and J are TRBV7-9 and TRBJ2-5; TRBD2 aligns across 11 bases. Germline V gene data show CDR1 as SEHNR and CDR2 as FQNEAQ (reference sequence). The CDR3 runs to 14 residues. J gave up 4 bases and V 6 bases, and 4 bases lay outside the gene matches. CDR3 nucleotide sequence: TGTGCCAGCAGAGCCACTAGCGGGGGAGAGACCCAGTACTTC. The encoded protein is CASRATSGGETQYF.

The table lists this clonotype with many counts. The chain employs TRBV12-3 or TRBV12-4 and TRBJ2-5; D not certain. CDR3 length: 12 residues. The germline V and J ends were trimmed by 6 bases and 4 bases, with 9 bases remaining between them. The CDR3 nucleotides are TGTGCCAGCAGCTTAATGGGAGAGACCCAGTACTTC. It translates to CASSLMGETQYF.

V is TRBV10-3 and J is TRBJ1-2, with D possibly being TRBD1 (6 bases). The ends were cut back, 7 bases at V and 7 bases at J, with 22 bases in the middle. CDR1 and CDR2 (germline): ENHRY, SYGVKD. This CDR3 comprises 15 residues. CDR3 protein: CAINKREGDTGGYTF. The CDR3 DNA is TGTGCCATCAACAAAAGGGAGGGGGATACGGGTGGCTACACCTTC.

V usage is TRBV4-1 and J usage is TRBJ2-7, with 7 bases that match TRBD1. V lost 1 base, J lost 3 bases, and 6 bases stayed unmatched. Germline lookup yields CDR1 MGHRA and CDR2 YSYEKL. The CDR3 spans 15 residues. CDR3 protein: CASSQVTRQGYEQYF. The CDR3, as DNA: TGCGCCAGCAGCCAAGTGACGAGACAGGGCTACGAGCAGTACTTC.

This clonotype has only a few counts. CDR3 protein: CASSKSRETQYF. Here the CDR3 DNA reads TGTGCCAGCAGCAAGTCCAGGGAGACCCAGTACTTC. The genes are TRBV21-1 and TRBJ2-5. TRBV21-1 is recorded as a pseudogene. This CDR3 is built from 12 residues.

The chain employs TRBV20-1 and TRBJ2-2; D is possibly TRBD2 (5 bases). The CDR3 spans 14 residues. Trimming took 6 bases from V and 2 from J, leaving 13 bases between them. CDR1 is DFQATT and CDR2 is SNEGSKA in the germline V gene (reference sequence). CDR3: CSAATGFNTGELFF. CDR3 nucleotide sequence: TGCAGTGCGGCGACGGGATTCAACACCGGGGAGCTGTTTTTT.

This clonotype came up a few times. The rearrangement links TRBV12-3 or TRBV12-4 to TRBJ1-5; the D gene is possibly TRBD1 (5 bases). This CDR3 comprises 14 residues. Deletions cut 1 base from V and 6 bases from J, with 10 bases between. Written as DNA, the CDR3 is TGTGCCAGCAGTTTAGGAGGGGAAAGTCAGCCCCAGCATTTT. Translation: CASSLGGESQPQHF.

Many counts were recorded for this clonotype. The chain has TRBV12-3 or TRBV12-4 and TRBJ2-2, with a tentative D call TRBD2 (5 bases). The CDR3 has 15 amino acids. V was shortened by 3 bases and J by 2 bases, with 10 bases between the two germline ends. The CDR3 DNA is TGTGCCAGCAGTTTCCTGGACTTAAACACCGGGGAGCTGTTTTTT. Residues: CASSFLDLNTGELFF.